This T cell receptor beta chain was documented in a study of somatic mutations in cytotoxic T cells in rheumatoid arthritis. Study in general: Sorting by flow gave nearly 100% purity for some V beta antibody-stained T-cell populations, including V beta1+ cells sequenced for TCRB. Whole-study findings and limits: Rheumatoid arthritis patients showed CD8+ clonality increasing with age, unlike healthy controls. Patients with rheumatoid arthritis did not differ significantly from age-matched healthy controls in CD8+ T-cell clonality.

Libraries were prepared by immunoSEQ multiplex PCR; TCRdb keeps only in-frame clonotypes and omits some of them. The repertoire holds some 16,000 clones, with about four fifths as singletons. The CD4+ and CD8+ fractions came from positive magnetic bead selection and were purity-checked by flow cytometry. Details on this clone: The antigen is unknown.

This CDR3 spans 14 amino acids. With 5 bases clipped from V and 8 bases from J, the junction kept 6 bases outside the gene matches. Germline CDR1 is MRHNA and CDR2 is SNTAGT. This sequence was found in a woman aged 50 to 60 with rheumatoid arthritis. The specimen was CD8+ T cells sorted from blood. The chain uses TRBV6-4 and TRBJ2-1; 10 bases are shared with TRBD2. This chain's CDR3 is CASSPSGSFDEQFF. The CDR3 DNA follows: TGTGCCAGCAGTCCTAGCGGGAGTTTCGATGAGCAGTTCTTC.